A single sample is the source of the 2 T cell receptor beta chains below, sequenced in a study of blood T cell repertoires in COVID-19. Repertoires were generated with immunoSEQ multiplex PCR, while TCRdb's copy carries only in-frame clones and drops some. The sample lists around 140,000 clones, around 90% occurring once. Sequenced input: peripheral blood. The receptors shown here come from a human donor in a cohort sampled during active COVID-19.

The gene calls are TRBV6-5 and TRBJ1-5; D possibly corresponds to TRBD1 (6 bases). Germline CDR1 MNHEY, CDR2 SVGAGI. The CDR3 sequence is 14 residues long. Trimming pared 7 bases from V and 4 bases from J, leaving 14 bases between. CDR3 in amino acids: CASTTGGPNQPQHF. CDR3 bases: TGTGCCAGCACCACGGGGGGGCCGAATCAGCCCCAGCATTTT.

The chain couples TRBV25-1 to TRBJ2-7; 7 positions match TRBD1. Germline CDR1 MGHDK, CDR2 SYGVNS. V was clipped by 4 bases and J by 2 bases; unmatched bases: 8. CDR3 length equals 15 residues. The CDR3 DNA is TGTGCCAGCAGTGGACCCAAAGGGGGCCCCTACGAGCAGTACTTC. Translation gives CASSGPKGGPYEQYF.